The clone carrying this TCR beta chain showed up many times. Its target is not known. This record belongs to a study of T-cell memory formation after mild COVID-19. Study-level findings and limits: The pre-infection memory compartment contained some responding clones, suggesting cross-reactive memory joined.

MiXCR, applied by TCRdb to the 5' RACE reads, yields one record per CDR3 protein. The sample lists 350,000 to 500,000 distinct CDR3 sequences, 15% to 20% seen once, with 20% to 25% in the top ten. Germline CDR1 and CDR2: MDHEN and SYDVKM. Between the trimmed V and J ends, which lost 1 base and 4 bases, there was a span of 1 base. The CDR3 covers 12 residues. The source material was PBMCs or a T cell subset sorted from them (not recorded which). The TCR comes from a young man who had mild COVID-19 (a few samples of this study predate the infection). Cell type and time point are not known. The rearrangement uses TRBV28 and TRBJ2-2, with D unresolved. Written as DNA, the CDR3 is TGTGCCAGCAGTTTATCCACCGGGGAGCTGTTTTTT. Its protein product is CASSLSTGELFF.